What follows are 16 T cell receptor beta chains derived from one specimen sequenced in a study of shared clonotypes between healthy human individuals. The protocol was immunoSEQ multiplex PCR, while the TCRdb copy is restricted to in-frame clones and leaves out a portion. Counted here are 2 million to 2.5 million clones, about 90% occurring once; the ten biggest clones make up around 0.38%. Sequencing was done on a sample of naive CD4+ T cells from PBMCs. Subset of the sample: CD45RA+ positively selected. The receptors shown here come from a man aged 18-30 years in good health. Some clones in this sample may be carry-over from other donors' samples.

This clone has more than one count but fewer than ten. The CDR3 region is CASSSGSEGGELFF. CDR3 nucleotides: TGCGCCAGCAGCTCGGGTTCAGAGGGCGGGGAGCTGTTTTTT. The rearrangement uses TRBV5-1 and TRBJ2-2; the D gene is possibly TRBD2 (5 bases). CDR1 is SGHRS and CDR2 is YFSETQ in the germline V gene. CDR3 length: 14 amino acids. V shed 3 bases and J shed 7 bases, with 13 bases lying between them.

This sequence joins TRBV7-2 and TRBJ2-1; tentatively, D is TRBD2 (6 bases). Trimming removed 4 bases from V and 6 bases from J, with 16 bases in between. The CDR3 contains 15 residues. In germline, CDR1 is SGHTA, CDR2 FQGNSA. CDR3 loop: CASSSLRGMVNEQFF. CDR3 nucleotide sequence: TGTGCCAGCAGCTCCCTCCGCGGGATGGTCAATGAGCAGTTCTTC.

V gene TRBV7-8 combines with J gene TRBJ2-7; D ambiguous. Germline V gene lookup returns CDR1 SGHVS and CDR2 FQNEAQ. The V end lost 1 base, the J end lost 4 bases, and 11 bases lay between the germline ends. The CDR3 has 14 residues. CDR3 bases: TGTGCCAGCAGCTTAGTAAACATCCCTTACGAGCAGTACTTC. Translation: CASSLVNIPYEQYF.

This rearrangement joins TRBV7-9 to TRBJ2-1; 11 bases line up with TRBD2. Germline V gene lookup returns CDR1 SEHNR and CDR2 FQNEAQ (reference sequence). The CDR3 is made up of 15 amino acids. Losses at the gene ends were 6 bases for V and 6 bases for J; bases not matched to a gene: 7. The DNA of the CDR3 is TGTGCCAGCAGTATGAATAGCGGGAGGGCCAATGAGCAGTTCTTC. Translated: CASSMNSGRANEQFF.

The chain couples TRBV18 to TRBJ1-5, with TRBD1 as a possible D gene (6 bases). Germline V CDR1 and CDR2: KGHSH, LQKENI. The V and J ends lost 0 bases and 7 bases respectively, with 19 bases between them. The CDR3 covers 17 residues. The CDR3 coding sequence is TGTGCCAGCTCACCACCGGACTCCCGGGGGCCGCGGCAGCCCCAGCATTTT. It specifies CASSPPDSRGPRQPQHF.

The chain links TRBV7-7 to TRBJ2-5; no clear D. This CDR3 region has 14 residues. Germline V CDR1 and CDR2: SSHAT, FNYEAQ (reference sequence). V was pared by 5 bases and J by 5 bases, with 15 bases between. The CDR3 loop is CASSADPASETQYF. CDR3 DNA sequence: TGTGCCAGCAGCGCCGACCCGGCGAGCGAGACCCAGTACTTC. Full variable domain (remainder filled in from reference TRBV7-7 and TRBJ2-5): GAGVSQSPRYKVTKRGQDVTLRCDPISSHATLYWYQQALGQGPEFLTYFNYEAQPDKSGLPSDRFSAERPEGSISTLTIQRTEQRDSAMYRCASSADPASETQYFGPGTRLLVL.

The chain links TRBV5-1 to TRBJ2-1, with 11 bases aligning to TRBD2. J lost 3 bases, V lost 2 bases, and 10 bases had no gene match. This CDR3 has 18 residues. Germline V lookup: CDR1 SGHRS, CDR2 YFSETQ. The chain's CDR3 is CASSLRAGLAGGYNEQFF. CDR3 in DNA: TGCGCCAGCAGCTTAAGAGCGGGGCTAGCGGGAGGCTACAATGAGCAGTTCTTC.

This clone was seen just once. The chain combines TRBV28 with TRBJ1-2; 7 bases fit TRBD1. V gave up 8 bases and J gave up 3 bases; unmatched junction bases: 12. Germline V lookup: CDR1 MDHEN, CDR2 SYDVKM. The CDR3 is 15 amino acids. DNA of the CDR3: TGTGCCAGCTTCGAAGGGGCTCAGGGGGACTATGGCTACACCTTC. It yields the protein CASFEGAQGDYGYTF.

This clone appeared a single time. The V call is TRBV18, the J call TRBJ2-1, with a possible D match to TRBD1 (6 bases). Per the germline V gene, CDR1 is KGHSH and CDR2 is LQKENI. The CDR3 consists of 16 residues. V shed 5 bases and J shed 1 base, with 15 bases lying between them. CDR3 coding DNA: TGTGCCAGCTCATCCCAATTACAGGGATCCTACAATGAGCAGTTCTTC. As protein: CASSSQLQGSYNEQFF.

V usage is TRBV30 and J usage is TRBJ1-1; the D gene is possibly TRBD1 (6 bases). Trimming removed 5 bases at V and 0 bases at J, with 10 bases between. The CDR3 contains 13 residues. CDR1 GTSNPN and CDR2 SVGIG come from the germline V gene (reference sequence). CDR3 amino acids: CAWGGQMNTEAFF. The CDR3 DNA reads TGTGCCTGGGGGGGGCAGATGAACACTGAAGCTTTCTTT. The full variable domain, completed using reference TRBV30 and TRBJ1-1, is SQTIHQWPATLVQPVGSPLSLECTVEGTSNPNLYWYRQAAGRGLQLLFYSVGIGQISSEVPQNLSASRPQDRQFILSSKKLLLSDSGFYLCAWGGQMNTEAFFGQGTRLTVV.

The chain is built from TRBV6-5 and TRBJ2-7; TRBD2 aligns across 7 bases. This CDR3 region has 15 residues. V trimming: 2 bases; J trimming: 6 bases; junction bases outside the gene matches: 10. The germline V gene encodes CDR1 MNHEY and CDR2 SVGAGI. Here the CDR3 reads CASSYAASGNGEQYF. Here the CDR3 DNA reads TGTGCCAGCAGTTACGCGGCTAGCGGAAACGGCGAGCAGTACTTC.

The chain combines TRBV7-9 with TRBJ1-4; TRBD1 matches 7 bases. The CDR3 is made up of 16 amino acids. Germline values: CDR1 SEHNR, CDR2 FQNEAQ (reference sequence). V gave up 5 bases and J gave up 4 bases; unmatched junction bases: 10. The CDR3 DNA follows: TGTGCCAGCAGCCCGATCCCCGGGACAGATAATGAAAAACTGTTTTTT. Translation gives CASSPIPGTDNEKLFF.

This clone occurred once. The J gene is TRBJ2-2, the V gene TRBV11-2, with D tentatively TRBD2 (6 bases). V lost 5 bases, J lost 4 bases, and 17 bases lay in between. CDR3 length equals 16 residues. CDR1 and CDR2 from the germline V gene are SGHAT and FQNNGV. The CDR3 protein is CASSRPGLPTTGELFF. The CDR3 coding sequence is TGTGCCAGCAGCAGACCGGGACTCCCGACCACCGGGGAGCTGTTTTTT.

The rearrangement links TRBV7-9 to TRBJ1-1; D is unclear. V shed 1 base and J shed 0 bases, with 15 bases lying between them. The CDR3 runs 17 residues. Per the germline V gene, CDR1 is SEHNR and CDR2 is FQNEAQ (reference sequence). CDR3 DNA: TGTGCCAGCAGCTTAGTTTTGCCGCGGAGACTGAACACTGAAGCTTTCTTT. It yields the protein CASSLVLPRRLNTEAFF.

The gene calls are TRBV27 and TRBJ1-1; 12 bases fit TRBD1. Germline V gene sequence: CDR1 MNHEY, CDR2 SMNVEV (reference sequence). The CDR3 has 16 amino acids. V was clipped by 7 bases and J by 10 bases; unmatched bases: 16. CDR3 nucleotides: TGTGCCAGCAAGACCGGGACAGGGGGCTGGAAACAAGTAGCTTTCTTT. It encodes CASKTGTGGWKQVAFF.

The V gene is TRBV7-2, the J gene TRBJ2-5, with TRBD1 as a possible D gene (6 bases). Germline V CDR1 and CDR2: SGHTA, FQGNSA. Between the trimmed V and J ends, which lost 5 bases and 5 bases, there was a span of 18 bases. This CDR3 is built from 15 residues. The CDR3 nucleotides read TGTGCCAGCAGCCGATATCAAACAGGGCAGGAGACCCAGTACTTC. It is translated as CASSRYQTGQETQYF.